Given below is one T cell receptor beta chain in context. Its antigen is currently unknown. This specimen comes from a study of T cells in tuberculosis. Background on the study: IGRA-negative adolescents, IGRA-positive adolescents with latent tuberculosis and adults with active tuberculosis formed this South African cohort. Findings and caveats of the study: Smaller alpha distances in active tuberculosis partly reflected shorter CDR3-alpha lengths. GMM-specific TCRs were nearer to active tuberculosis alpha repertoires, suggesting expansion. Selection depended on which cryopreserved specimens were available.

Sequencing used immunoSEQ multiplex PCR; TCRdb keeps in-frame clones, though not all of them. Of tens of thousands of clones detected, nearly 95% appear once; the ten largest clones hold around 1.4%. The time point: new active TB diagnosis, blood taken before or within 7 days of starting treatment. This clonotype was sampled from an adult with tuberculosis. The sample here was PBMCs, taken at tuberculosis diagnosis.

CDR3 protein: CSADANTYNEQFF. The DNA of the CDR3 is TGCAGCGCTGACGCAAACACATACAATGAGCAGTTCTTC. The rearrangement links TRBV29-1 to TRBJ2-1, with D uncertain. Germline loops: CDR1 SQVTM, CDR2 ANQGSEA. The CDR3 has 13 residues. Trimming stripped 7 bases from V and 4 bases from J, with 14 bases between.